Each of the 14 T cell receptor beta chains below was sequenced from the same sample in a study of cytomegalovirus exposure and HLA in healthy donors. The PCR ran on 60 Vbeta and 13 Jbeta primers. Only in-frame clones appear in the TCRdb table, and some are missing; sequencing was by immunoSEQ multiplex PCR. The repertoire holds over 120,000 clones, with around two thirds as singletons. Sequencing used PBMCs. Every receptor here comes from a woman aged 55-69 years in good health and CMV-seropositive.

The V gene is TRBV10-3, the J gene TRBJ2-1, with D possibly being TRBD2 (6 bases). Deletions cut 4 bases from V and 10 bases from J, with 17 bases between. Per germline, CDR1 ENHRY and CDR2 SYGVKD. The CDR3 covers 14 residues. CDR3 sequence: CAISGTYGSGEQFF. In DNA form, the CDR3 reads TGTGCCATCAGTGGAACCTACGGGAGCGGGGAGCAGTTCTTC.

The J gene is TRBJ1-2, the V gene TRBV28; TRBD1 might be the D (6 bases). With 4 bases removed from V and 8 bases from J, the gap between germline ends came to 23 bases. CDR1 is MDHEN and CDR2 is SYDVKM in the germline V gene. CDR3 size: 16 residues. CDR3 region: CASSSLRGGIRKGYTF. The CDR3 nucleotides are TGTGCCAGCAGTTCTCTAAGAGGGGGTATCCGAAAAGGCTACACCTTC.

CDR3 region: CAWSKRRGTYNEQFF. CDR3 DNA sequence: TGTGCCTGGAGTAAACGGCGGGGGACCTACAATGAGCAGTTCTTC. The V gene is TRBV30, the J gene TRBJ2-1, with TRBD2 matching 7 bases. The CDR3 covers 15 residues. V shed 2 bases, J shed 2 bases, and the junction held 6 bases outside the gene matches. Germline-derived CDR1 and CDR2 are GTSNPN and SVGIG (reference sequence).

This clone appeared a single time. An end of the junction does not agree with germline; a read error may underlie this. The chain is built from TRBV7-9 and TRBJ1-3; tentatively, D is TRBD1 (6 bases). CDR1 and CDR2 from the germline V gene are SEHNR and FQNEAQ (reference sequence). This CDR3 region has 13 residues. CDR3 nucleotides: TGTACCAGCAGTCCAGGGGCTGGAAACACCATATATTTT. Translating it yields CTSSPGAGNTIYF.

The V call is TRBV7-9, the J call TRBJ2-3, with 8 nucleotides matching TRBD1. In germline, CDR1 is SEHNR, CDR2 FQNEAQ (reference sequence). V lost 7 bases, J lost 2 bases, and 8 bases stayed unmatched. The CDR3 is 15 residues long. The CDR3, as DNA: TGTGCCAGCACCCCGGGACAGGCAAACACAGATACGCAGTATTTT. Protein sequence: CASTPGQANTDTQYF.

V usage is TRBV10-2 and J usage is TRBJ2-1, with D possibly being TRBD2 (6 bases). This CDR3 has 16 residues. The V and J ends lost 4 bases and 0 bases respectively, with 13 bases between them. The germline CDR1 and CDR2 sequences are WSHSY and SAAADI. The CDR3 DNA follows: TGCGCCAGCAGTGGGGGGACTCTTGGCTCCTACAATGAGCAGTTCTTC. Its translation: CASSGGTLGSYNEQFF.

There are a few counts of this clone. The same CDR3 arises from other DNA sequences in this sample as well. In nucleotides, the CDR3 is TGTGCCAGCAACAGTAACTATGGCTACACCTTC. As protein: CASNSNYGYTF. The chain recombines TRBV28 with TRBJ1-2; D call uncertain. Per germline, CDR1 MDHEN and CDR2 SYDVKM. The V end was cut by 7 bases, the J end by 1 base, with 4 bases between. The CDR3 is made up of 11 amino acids.

The chain uses TRBV6-5 and TRBJ2-5, with D tentatively TRBD2 (5 bases). The J call may be in error: the DNA end matches TRBJ2-7 better. The CDR3 is made up of 11 amino acids. Germline-derived CDR1 and CDR2 are MNHEY and SVGAGI. The CDR3 sequence: CASQRDYEQYF. The DNA of the CDR3 is TGTGCATCGCAACGGGACTACGAGCAGTACTTC.

The rearrangement uses TRBV5-6 and TRBJ1-1, with D perhaps matching TRBD1 (6 bases). The CDR3 is made up of 12 amino acids. Germline assignment: CDR1 SGHDT and CDR2 YYEEEE. V was shortened by 0 bases and J by 9 bases, with 9 bases between the two germline ends. CDR3 nucleotide sequence: TGTGCCAGCAGCTTGGGCAGGGGCAAAGCTTTCTTT. Translation gives CASSLGRGKAFF.

The CDR3 region has the DNA TGTGCCATCAGTGAGCTCCTAGCGGGAAAAACAGTCTACGAGCAGTACTTC. Amino acids: CAISELLAGKTVYEQYF. The V gene is TRBV10-3, the J gene TRBJ2-7; 9 bases align to TRBD2. The CDR3 length is 17 residues. Germline CDR1 is ENHRY and CDR2 is SYGVKD. The J segment lost 3 bases and the V segment lost 2 bases, leaving 11 bases of the junction unmatched.

There are a few counts of this clone. The gene calls are TRBV9 and TRBJ2-7, with TRBD2 matching over 9 bases. The CDR3 runs 15 residues. Trimming cost V 0 bases and J 2 bases; bases outside gene matches: 3. Germline CDR1 and CDR2: SGDLS and YYNGEE. CDR3 in amino acids: CASSVGTSVTYEQYF. The CDR3 region has the DNA TGTGCCAGCAGCGTAGGGACTAGCGTAACCTACGAGCAGTACTTC.

The chain links TRBV28 to TRBJ1-3, with TRBD1 identical over 9 bases. The V and J ends lost 2 bases and 2 bases, in that order; junction bases with no gene match: 1. This CDR3 spans 15 amino acids. The germline V gene encodes CDR1 MDHEN and CDR2 SYDVKM. The CDR3 DNA follows: TGTGCCAGCAGTTTAGACAGGGGGGCTGGAAACACCATATATTTT. Translated, it gives CASSLDRGAGNTIYF.

The genes are TRBV6-5 and TRBJ2-3, with D possibly being TRBD2 (6 bases). Germline-derived CDR1 and CDR2 are MNHEY and SVGAGI. The CDR3 spans 14 residues. Trimming took 6 bases from V and 2 from J, leaving 12 bases between them. The CDR3 DNA reads TGTGCCAGCAGGACGGGACTTGACACAGATACGCAGTATTTT. This translates into CASRTGLDTDTQYF.

The chain recombines TRBV5-6 with TRBJ2-1; 7 bases line up with TRBD2. Germline-derived CDR1 and CDR2 are SGHDT and YYEEEE. Trimming cost V 3 bases and J 5 bases; bases outside gene matches: 5. This CDR3 is 14 amino acids long. The CDR3: CASSSIGGDNEQFF. CDR3 in DNA: TGTGCCAGCAGCTCCATTGGGGGGGACAATGAGCAGTTCTTC.